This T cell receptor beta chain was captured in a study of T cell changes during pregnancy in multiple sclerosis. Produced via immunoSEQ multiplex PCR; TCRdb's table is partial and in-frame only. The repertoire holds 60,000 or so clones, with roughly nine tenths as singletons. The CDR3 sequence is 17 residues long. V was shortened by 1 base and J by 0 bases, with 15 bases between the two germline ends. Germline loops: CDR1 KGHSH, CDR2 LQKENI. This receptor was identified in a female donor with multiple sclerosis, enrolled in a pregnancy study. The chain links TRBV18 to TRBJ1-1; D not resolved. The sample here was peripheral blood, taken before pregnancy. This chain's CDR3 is CASSPLFGSGVNTEAFF. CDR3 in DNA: TGTGCCAGCTCACCACTTTTTGGGAGCGGGGTGAACACTGAAGCTTTCTTT.